The present entry profiles one TCR beta chain with its context. Looked up from germline, CDR1 is DFQATT and CDR2 is SNEGSKA (reference sequence). The V gene lost 0 bases and the J gene lost 0 bases, with 9 bases spanning the gap. The CDR3 has 15 residues. Researchers amplified the TCR beta CDR3 regions from RNA transcripts. In the first-round RT-PCR of the TCR CDR3, the HTBI primer set was used. TCRdb ran MiXCR on the multiplex PCR reads and lists one entry per CDR3 protein. The data contain about 560,000 distinct CDR3 sequences, 11% to 15% of them seen just once; the ten biggest clones take up about 15%. The data are from a study of T cells in Graves' hyperthyroidism and ophthalmopathy.

This receptor was identified in a middle-aged woman with Graves' hyperthyroidism. Sequencing input: blood. The J gene is TRBJ2-1, the V gene TRBV20-1, with D hard to call. CDR3 in DNA: TGCAGTGCTAGAGATCATAGGATCTCCTACAATGAGCAGTTCTTC. It codes for CSARDHRISYNEQFF.